Presented here are 5 T cell receptor beta chains from one specimen sequenced in a study of T cell responses to AZD1222 COVID-19 vaccine. The repertoire was sequenced with immunoSEQ multiplex PCR; TCRdb's copy has only in-frame clones and lacks some. The data hold about 150,000 clones, with 75% to 95% observed a single time. Here the sequenced sample was peripheral blood, taken on day 0 of MenACWY control vaccination. The source of these receptors is an adult in good health.

The rearrangement uses TRBV7-6 and TRBJ2-2; 7 bases are a match to TRBD2. Germline V gene data show CDR1 as SGHVS and CDR2 as FNYEAQ. Trimming cost V 5 bases and J 1 base; bases outside gene matches: 7. The CDR3 loop spans 16 amino acids. CDR3 amino acids: CASSLRASGNTGELFF. In DNA form, the CDR3 reads TGTGCCAGCAGCCTGCGGGCTAGCGGGAACACCGGGGAGCTGTTTTTT. The full variable domain, completed using reference TRBV7-6 and TRBJ2-2, is GAGVSQSPRYKVTKRGQDVALRCDPISGHVSLYWYRQALGQGPEFLTYFNYEAQQDKSGLPNDRFSAERPEGSISTLTIQRTEQRDSAMYRCASSLRASGNTGELFFGEGSRLTVL.

In this sample, this clone turned up once. This chain uses TRBV27 with TRBJ1-1; D is unresolved. The germline V gene encodes CDR1 MNHEY and CDR2 SMNVEV (reference sequence). This CDR3 is 15 amino acids long. V gave up 6 bases and J gave up 4 bases, with 18 bases separating them. CDR3: CASRLLGGRSTEAFF. The CDR3 bases are TGTGCCAGCAGACTCCTGGGTGGGCGGTCCACTGAAGCTTTCTTT.

The rearrangement uses TRBV29-1 and TRBJ1-1, with D perhaps TRBD1 (6 bases). The CDR3 runs 15 residues. Looked up from germline, CDR1 is SQVTM and CDR2 is ANQGSEA. Trimming left V 5 bases short and J 4 bases short, with 20 bases between. The CDR3 DNA follows: TGCAGCGTTCCAATCCGGCGGAGGGGGGTCACTGAAGCTTTCTTT. It encodes CSVPIRRRGVTEAFF.

In this sample, this clone turned up once. The genes are TRBV7-2 and TRBJ1-2; D unresolved. The V and J ends lost 5 bases and 8 bases respectively, with 21 bases between them. Germline V gene lookup returns CDR1 SGHTA and CDR2 FQGNSA. CDR3 length equals 15 residues. The CDR3: CASSEYWTGNVGYTF. The DNA of the CDR3 is TGTGCCAGCAGCGAATATTGGACGGGAAATGTAGGCTACACCTTC. Full variable domain (outside the CDR3, taken from reference TRBV7-2 and TRBJ1-2): GAGVSQSPSNKVTEKGKDVELRCDPISGHTALYWYRQSLGQGLEFLIYFQGNSAPDKSGLPSDRFSAERTGGSVSTLTIQRTQQEDSAVYLCASSEYWTGNVGYTFGSGTRLTVV.

This chain joins TRBV19 and TRBJ1-4; D is undetermined. Germline V lookup: CDR1 LNHDA, CDR2 SQIVND (reference sequence). This CDR3 comprises 16 residues. Trimming stripped 4 bases from V and 8 bases from J, with 20 bases between. The CDR3 DNA is TGTGCCAGTAGTACTCCGCCTCGGACCGTTACAGAAAAACTGTTTTTT. This gives the protein CASSTPPRTVTEKLFF.